Here is one T cell receptor beta chain with its context. Assay: immunoSEQ multiplex PCR; the TCRdb copy retains only in-frame clones and omits some. The table shows over 150,000 clones, with about four fifths occurring only once. Germline CDR1 reads LGHNA; CDR2 reads YSLEER. This CDR3 comprises 16 residues. Trimming stripped 1 base from V and 8 bases from J, with 20 bases between. The entry originates in a study of cytomegalovirus exposure and HLA in healthy donors. This clonotype originated in a young woman in good health and CMV-seropositive. The sequenced sample was PBMCs. V usage is TRBV4-3 and J usage is TRBJ1-2, with D possibly TRBD1 on 6 matching bases. The CDR3 nucleotides read TGCGCCAGCAGCCAAGGCTCCCAGGGGCCCCGTGGCGGCTACACCTTC. Translated, it gives CASSQGSQGPRGGYTF.